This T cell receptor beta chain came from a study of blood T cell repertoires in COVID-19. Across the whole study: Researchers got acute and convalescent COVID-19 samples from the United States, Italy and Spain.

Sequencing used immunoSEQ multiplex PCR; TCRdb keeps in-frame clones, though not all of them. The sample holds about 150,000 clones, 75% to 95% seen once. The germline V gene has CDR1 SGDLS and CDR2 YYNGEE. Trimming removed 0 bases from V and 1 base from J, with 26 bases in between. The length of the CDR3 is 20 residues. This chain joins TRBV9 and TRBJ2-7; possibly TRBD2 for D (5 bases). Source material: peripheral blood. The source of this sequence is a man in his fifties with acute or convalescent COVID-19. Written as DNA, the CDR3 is TGTGCCAGCAGCGTAGGGGCGCAGAGGGTCGGAGCCTTAAGTTCCTACGAGCAGTACTTC. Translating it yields CASSVGAQRVGALSSYEQYF.